The 9 T cell receptor beta chains listed next were all sequenced from one sample in a study of cytomegalovirus exposure and HLA in healthy donors. PCR involved 60 Vbeta and 13 Jbeta primers. Method: immunoSEQ multiplex PCR; TCRdb's copy keeps in-frame clones and lacks some. The sample lists around 150,000 clones; 80% were seen once. Sequenced: PBMCs. The origin of the receptors is a man younger than 45 in good health and CMV-seronegative.

A note on this clone: At one end the junction does not follow the germline gene, possibly because of a read error. V gene TRBV5-4 combines with J gene TRBJ1-1; a possible D gene is TRBD1 (6 bases). The V gene's germline CDR1 is SGHNT and CDR2 YYREEE (reference sequence). This CDR3 has 12 amino acids. CDR3 DNA: TGTGCCAGCAGCTCTACTCAGGGGCCTCTCCTCTTT. Translation gives CASSSTQGPLLF.

This chain links TRBV5-1 with TRBJ2-2; D perhaps matches TRBD2 (6 bases). Deletions cut 2 bases from V and 5 bases from J, with 10 bases between. CDR3 length: 14 residues. In germline, CDR1 is SGHRS, CDR2 YFSETQ. The CDR3 sequence: CASSFLAQTGELFF. CDR3 bases: TGCGCCAGCAGCTTCCTAGCGCAGACCGGGGAGCTGTTTTTT.

The chain couples TRBV2 to TRBJ2-5, with TRBD1 as a possible D gene (5 bases). The CDR3 length is 13 residues. V lost 2 bases, J lost 2 bases, and 6 bases lay in between. The germline V gene encodes CDR1 SNHLY and CDR2 FYNNEI. CDR3 bases: TGTGCCAGCAGTGAATACAGGCAAGAGACCCAGTACTTC. This gives the protein CASSEYRQETQYF.

This chain joins TRBV19 and TRBJ2-7, with 9 bases lining up with TRBD1. Germline-derived CDR1 and CDR2 are LNHDA and SQIVND (reference sequence). V was clipped by 4 bases and J by 3 bases; unmatched bases: 7. The length of the CDR3 is 15 residues. For the CDR3, the DNA is TGTGCCAGTAGTACCGGGACAGGGACGAACTACGAGCAGTACTTC. Protein product: CASSTGTGTNYEQYF.

The V gene is TRBV5-8, the J gene TRBJ1-3, with a possible D match to TRBD1 (6 bases). This CDR3 has 15 amino acids. V lost 4 bases and J lost 0, with 11 bases in between. Germline V lookup: CDR1 SGHTS, CDR2 YDEGEE. The CDR3 DNA sequence: TGTGCCAGCAGCGCTCACAGGGTCTCTGGAAACACCATATATTTT. It encodes CASSAHRVSGNTIYF.

The chain has TRBV13 and TRBJ2-7; the D gene is possibly TRBD2 (7 bases). Germline V gene data show CDR1 as PRHDT and CDR2 as FYEKMQ (reference sequence). The CDR3 runs to 16 residues. The V end was cut by 5 bases, the J end by 3 bases, with 20 bases between. The DNA of the CDR3 is TGTGCCAGCAGCAAGGGGGGGACGGGGAGATTCTACGAGCAGTACTTC. Amino acids: CASSKGGTGRFYEQYF.

The genes are TRBV13 and TRBJ2-1, with D possibly TRBD1 on 6 matching bases. Germline V gene data show CDR1 as PRHDT and CDR2 as FYEKMQ (reference sequence). This CDR3 is built from 18 residues. Trimming removed 2 bases from V and 5 bases from J, with 22 bases in between. The CDR3 DNA follows: TGTGCCAGCAGCTTAAATTTTGGGCAGGGGATCCGGGACAATGAGCAGTTCTTC. It specifies CASSLNFGQGIRDNEQFF.

V usage is TRBV29-1 and J usage is TRBJ2-1, with a possible D match to TRBD2 (6 bases). This CDR3 is built from 16 residues. The V gene's germline CDR1 is SQVTM and CDR2 ANQGSEA. V lost 0 bases and J lost 4, with 16 bases in between. The CDR3 region has the DNA TGCAGCGTTGAAGATCTTTCACGCGGGGAATACAATGAGCAGTTCTTC. Translation: CSVEDLSRGEYNEQFF.

J is TRBJ2-1 and V is TRBV7-4, with D maybe TRBD1 (6 bases). V lost 0 bases and J lost 8, with 14 bases in between. Germline V gene sequence: CDR1 SGHVT, CDR2 SQSDAQ. There are 15 residues in the CDR3. The CDR3 reads CASSLACGTKHEQFF. The DNA of the CDR3 is TGTGCCAGCAGCTTAGCATGTGGGACAAAACATGAGCAGTTCTTC.